A selection of T cell receptor beta chains follows, all from one sample in a study of blood T cell repertoires in COVID-19. Method: immunoSEQ multiplex PCR; TCRdb's copy keeps in-frame clones and lacks some. The repertoire consists of around 280,000 clones, with about 90% occurring once and the leading ten covering 2.2%. What was sequenced was peripheral blood. These receptors came from a woman aged 50 to 60 who had recovered from COVID-19. The CDR3 runs from the conserved cysteine through the conserved F or W. The order of the fields is clone size, D gene, V gene, J gene, CDR3 length, CDR3 protein, CDR3 DNA. The D gene is left open where the match is weak. Clone size is stated in some rows and not others, as once, few, many or a class when expanded.

clone size: NA; D gene: NA; V gene: TRBV6-2/TRBV6-3; J gene: TRBJ1-5; CDR3 length: 16; CDR3 protein: CASSYHAVLGNQPQHF; CDR3 DNA: TGTGCCAGCAGTTACCACGCGGTCCTGGGCAATCAGCCCCAGCATTTT
clone size: NA; D gene: NA; V gene: TRBV27; J gene: TRBJ1-2; CDR3 length: 14; CDR3 protein: CASSGGGRNYGYTF; CDR3 DNA: TGTGCCAGCAGTGGCGGGGGGCGAAACTATGGCTACACCTTC
clone size: NA; D gene: TRBD1; V gene: TRBV9; J gene: TRBJ1-1; CDR3 length: 16; CDR3 protein: CASSVSGQGMRTEAFF; CDR3 DNA: TGTGCCAGCAGCGTCTCAGGACAGGGAATGAGGACTGAAGCTTTCTTT
clone size: once; D gene: NA; V gene: TRBV28; J gene: TRBJ2-7; CDR3 length: 11; CDR3 protein: CASSAKAGEYF; CDR3 DNA: TGTGCCAGCAGCGCTAAGGCAGGGGAGTACTTC
clone size: NA; D gene: NA; V gene: TRBV4-3; J gene: TRBJ1-2; CDR3 length: 16; CDR3 protein: CASSQEFRKRHYGYTF; CDR3 DNA: TGCGCCAGCAGCCAAGAGTTCCGTAAGAGGCACTATGGCTACACCTTC
clone size: NA; D gene: TRBD1; V gene: TRBV6-5; J gene: TRBJ1-1; CDR3 length: 16; CDR3 protein: CASSYIGAGGNTEAFF; CDR3 DNA: TGTGCCAGCAGTTATATTGGGGCAGGGGGGAACACTGAAGCTTTCTTT
clone size: NA; D gene: NA; V gene: TRBV4-3; J gene: TRBJ2-7; CDR3 length: 13; CDR3 protein: CASSQEINREQYF; CDR3 DNA: TGCGCCAGCAGCCAAGAAATCAATCGGGAGCAGTACTTC
clone size: NA; D gene: NA; V gene: TRBV6-2/TRBV6-3; J gene: TRBJ2-1; CDR3 length: 15; CDR3 protein: CASSPSGTAYNEQFF; CDR3 DNA: TGTGCCAGCAGTCCCTCGGGTACGGCCTACAATGAGCAGTTCTTC
clone size: NA; D gene: NA; V gene: TRBV18; J gene: TRBJ2-1; CDR3 length: 14; CDR3 protein: CASSSWGVYNEQFF; CDR3 DNA: TGTGCCAGCTCATCATGGGGGGTCTACAATGAGCAGTTCTTC
clone size: few; D gene: TRBD1; V gene: TRBV19; J gene: TRBJ1-5; CDR3 length: 14; CDR3 protein: CASSGGGAGQPQHF; CDR3 DNA: TGTGCCAGTAGTGGAGGGGGCGCGGGGCAGCCCCAGCATTTT
clone size: NA; D gene: NA; V gene: TRBV3-1/TRBV3-2; J gene: TRBJ2-5; CDR3 length: 17; CDR3 protein: CASSQDEVWRGAETQYF; CDR3 DNA: TGTGCCAGCAGCCAAGATGAGGTGTGGAGGGGTGCAGAGACCCAGTACTTC
clone size: NA; D gene: TRBD2; V gene: TRBV9; J gene: TRBJ2-1; CDR3 length: 17; CDR3 protein: CASSVGASGSSRVGQFF; CDR3 DNA: TGTGCCAGCAGCGTAGGAGCTAGCGGGAGTTCGAGGGTCGGGCAGTTCTTC
clone size: NA; D gene: NA; V gene: TRBV3-1/TRBV3-2; J gene: TRBJ1-1; CDR3 length: 15; CDR3 protein: CASSQDGARWAEAFF; CDR3 DNA: TGTGCCAGCAGCCAAGATGGGGCGCGGTGGGCTGAAGCTTTCTTT
clone size: NA; D gene: TRBD1; V gene: TRBV11-2; J gene: TRBJ2-7; CDR3 length: 15; CDR3 protein: CASTLQGATPYEQYF; CDR3 DNA: TGTGCCAGCACCCTACAGGGGGCGACCCCCTACGAGCAGTACTTC
clone size: NA; D gene: NA; V gene: TRBV19; J gene: TRBJ1-1; CDR3 length: 13; CDR3 protein: CASSIFKYTEAFF; CDR3 DNA: TGTGCCAGTAGTATTTTCAAATACACTGAAGCTTTCTTT
clone size: NA; D gene: NA; V gene: TRBV7-2; J gene: TRBJ1-2; CDR3 length: 13; CDR3 protein: CASSHFGGTGYTF; CDR3 DNA: TGTGCCAGCAGCCATTTTGGAGGGACTGGCTACACCTTC
clone size: NA; D gene: TRBD2; V gene: TRBV28; J gene: TRBJ2-7; CDR3 length: 17; CDR3 protein: CASSSAGLAESPYQQYF; CDR3 DNA: TGTGCCAGCAGCTCTGCAGGACTAGCGGAGTCCCCTTACCAGCAGTACTTC
clone size: NA; D gene: NA; V gene: TRBV7-2; J gene: TRBJ1-5; CDR3 length: 13; CDR3 protein: CASSLDFGQPQHF; CDR3 DNA: TGTGCCAGCAGCTTAGATTTCGGTCAGCCCCAGCATTTT
clone size: NA; D gene: NA; V gene: TRBV2; J gene: TRBJ1-1; CDR3 length: 14; CDR3 protein: CASSRQSRNTEAFF; CDR3 DNA: TGTGCCAGCAGCCGACAGTCAAGAAACACTGAAGCTTTCTTT
clone size: NA; D gene: NA; V gene: TRBV18; J gene: TRBJ2-3; CDR3 length: 14; CDR3 protein: CASSPLADTDTQYF; CDR3 DNA: TGTGCCAGCTCCCCCTTAGCTGACACAGATACGCAGTATTTT
clone size: NA; D gene: TRBD1; V gene: TRBV18; J gene: TRBJ2-6; CDR3 length: 16; CDR3 protein: CASSLDRISGANVLTF; CDR3 DNA: TGTGCCAGCTCACTGGACAGGATCTCTGGGGCCAACGTCCTGACTTTC
clone size: NA; D gene: NA; V gene: TRBV19; J gene: TRBJ1-3; CDR3 length: 14; CDR3 protein: CASSIRGTGNTIYF; CDR3 DNA: TGTGCCAGTAGTATTAGAGGGACTGGAAACACCATATATTTT
clone size: NA; D gene: NA; V gene: TRBV6-2/TRBV6-3; J gene: TRBJ1-5; CDR3 length: 14; CDR3 protein: CASSYLRSNQPQHF; CDR3 DNA: TGTGCCAGCAGTTATCTCCGGAGCAATCAGCCCCAGCATTTT
clone size: few; D gene: TRBD2; V gene: TRBV5-5; J gene: TRBJ2-1; CDR3 length: 16; CDR3 protein: CASSLEGGGTYNEQFF; CDR3 DNA: TGTGCCAGCAGCTTGGAGGGCGGGGGGACCTACAATGAGCAGTTCTTC
clone size: NA; D gene: NA; V gene: TRBV19; J gene: TRBJ1-6; CDR3 length: 16; CDR3 protein: CASSPKSRGGNSPLHF; CDR3 DNA: TGTGCCAGTAGTCCAAAATCCCGCGGGGGTAATTCACCCCTCCACTTT
clone size: few; D gene: NA; V gene: TRBV3-1/TRBV3-2; J gene: TRBJ1-5; CDR3 length: 15; CDR3 protein: CASSQDIGGPDPQHF; CDR3 DNA: TGTGCCAGCAGCCAAGATATCGGCGGCCCCGACCCTCAGCATTTT
clone size: NA; D gene: NA; V gene: TRBV7-2; J gene: TRBJ1-1; CDR3 length: 15; CDR3 protein: CASSLFIRENTEAFF; CDR3 DNA: TGTGCCAGCAGCTTGTTTATAAGAGAGAACACTGAAGCTTTCTTT
clone size: NA; D gene: TRBD1; V gene: TRBV5-1; J gene: TRBJ1-2; CDR3 length: 16; CDR3 protein: CASSPTGTGIVGGYTF; CDR3 DNA: TGCGCCAGCAGCCCAACCGGGACAGGGATCGTAGGGGGCTACACCTTC